This TCR beta chain is drawn from a study of cytomegalovirus exposure and HLA in healthy donors (TCRdb year 2017). Regarding the complete study: In an earlier analysis of approximately 500 of the donors, about 260 Gb of sequence data and 117 million unique TCR beta sequences from roughly 200 million T cells were reported. Among about 400 genotyped donors of the cohort, an average of approximately 240,000 unique TCR beta nucleotide sequences was sequenced per donor, of which approximately 19% were non-productive. Donor age, sex, ethnicity and CMV serostatus were compiled alongside the repertoire data. Besides the first cohort of more than 650 subjects, a separate validation cohort made up of 120 or so different subjects was used. Class I and class II HLA loci were covered by the typing at four-digit resolution. In a later genetic analysis, genome-wide SNP genotypes for about 65% of the roughly 700 donors were used, and that subset was treated as a discovery cohort. In a later analysis, previously published TCR beta repertoires from several hundred donors were re-analyzed and high-resolution HLA genotyping was added so that TCR occurrence patterns could be studied. The study combined high-throughput TCR immunosequencing, statistical association of individual TCRs with disease status, and machine learning to predict cytomegalovirus infection status. Using immunosequencing, the study profiled T cell repertoires from about 620 subjects and related those repertoires to cytomegalovirus serostatus. Roughly 5 DR-DQ haplotypes were handled as single units for association and clustering, since linkage in the cohort was strong. Among the roughly 400 genotyped donors, around 81% belonged to the genetic ancestry cluster associated with self-reported Caucasian donors. An earlier analysis of a few hundred of the donors applied high-throughput TCR beta sequencing to assess whether each TCR beta V gene segment acted as functional or pseudogenic. All discovery cohort repertoires had been generated on a single sequencing platform. The aim of the study was to test whether cataloging public T cell receptors could identify signatures of past pathogen exposure. In the later analysis, no new phenotypic data were used to find candidate immune exposures; instead, reliance was placed on TCR beta sequences and their occurrence across donors. The number of typed donors differed by locus: about 620-630 for A, B, C, DRB1 and DQB1; 522 for DQA1; about 600 for DPA1; and about 450 for DPB1. About 300 gigabases of sequencing data and 70 million to 85 million unique TCR sequences were included in an early release covering around 600 HLA-typed donors. Beyond this particular receptor, the publication reports: In a later analysis, 16,951 TCR beta sequences were associated with specific HLA alleles at a false discovery rate of 0.05. Linkage disequilibrium might explain the correlated functional status among segregating V segments, but an unknown experimental factor could not be excluded. According to a later analysis, TCR association rates differed among HLA loci, with DRB1 alleles showing the most associated TCRs and HLA-C alleles showing the fewest. In the study, around 160 TCR beta chains were listed as associated with cytomegalovirus. The classifier was reported to diagnose cytomegalovirus status with high specificity and sensitivity in both the original cohort and the validation cohort. HLA typing was unavailable for some donors at each locus, so association tests used only the typed subset. In a later genetic analysis, fewer N-insertions in productive TCRs were reported among donors in an Asian-associated ancestry cluster than the roughly 700-donor mean. The authors suggested that the approach could potentially be generalized to other disease states and immunological phenotypes. An association between a missense DCLRE1C variant and V-gene and J-gene trimming of TCR beta chains was found in a later genetic analysis and replicated in an independent cohort. The presence/absence analyses assumed that sequencing depth was roughly uniform across donors, and that assumption may not be true. Most TCR sequences were seen in very few donors, while some public TCRs were found in many individuals. Three of the identified cytomegalovirus-associated TCR beta chains were confirmed in vitro to be specific for cytomegalovirus antigens. A later analysis found that HLA-associated TCR beta chains were more clonally expanded and had lower generation probabilities than equally common non-associated chains. According to a later analysis, most CMV-associated TCR beta chains appeared to be HLA-restricted, and the HLA associations seemed to be driven largely by CMV exposure. Several of the top co-occurrence clusters appeared to be linked to parvovirus B19, influenza, CMV and Epstein-Barr virus, according to a later analysis. Because counts were too low, roughly 16 rarely observed V segments, including chromosome 9 orphons, were left out of the earlier analysis of approximately 580 of the donors. CMV serostatus was the only immune exposure information available for the cohort. When HLA alleles, especially DR and DQ, strongly co-occurred, TCR associations were difficult to assign to individual alleles. The sequencing pipeline was judged likely to have produced a cluster of highly shared sequence variants as a technical artifact. An earlier analysis of approximately 570 of the donors showed that most TCR beta V segments appeared in productive rearrangements either about 90% or about 30% of the time, which broadly matched IMGT annotations. The cohort was sequenced for TCR beta chains only, and without alpha or paired-chain data the features that could be detected were limited. A further reported finding was that TCR beta sequences accurately predicted the HLA-A and HLA-B alleles for most subjects in the first cohort.

In total, approximately 690 healthy bone marrow donors made up the cohort. At the time of sampling, all cohort members were nominally healthy, though unrecorded immune exposures were likely present. The donor tested CMV seropositive and was one of the 289 seropositive cohort members. Every donor gave a peripheral blood sample, and the peripheral blood mononuclear cells from that sample were used for TCR beta sequencing. The Qiagen DNeasy Blood Extraction Kit was used to extract genomic DNA from the blood cell samples. The library was produced with the immunoSEQ multiplex PCR assay. The multiplex PCR relied on a mix of 60 forward primers for TCR Vbeta segments and 13 reverse primers for TCR Jbeta segments. The CDR3 region of rearranged TCR beta genes was amplified from genomic DNA by a multiplex PCR assay. On the Illumina HiSeq System, the amplified TCR beta libraries were sequenced as 87-base-pair reads. The authors' analysis ran thus. A later analysis counted about 80 million unique TCR beta chains across the 690 or so repertoires, and around 9.9 million of these chains were shared by at least two donors. Raw reads were error-corrected and collapsed into unique sequences with a nearest-neighbor algorithm that merged closely related sequences to remove PCR and sequencing errors. V, D and J gene segments were assigned by aligning CDR3 sequences to IMGT reference sequences. For a sequence to be retained, a match of at least six nucleotides was required to both a V gene segment and a J gene segment. A rearrangement counted as productive if the CDR3 had no stop codons and remained in frame with V and J, and every other rearrangement counted as non-productive. CDR3 was defined by IMGT convention, running from the second conserved V-encoded cysteine to the conserved J-encoded phenylalanine. Sequences without an unambiguous match to a single V gene segment were excluded from the earlier analysis of a few hundred of the donors. In an earlier analysis of about 590 of the donors, a V segment was called functional when productive rearrangements were above 56.7%, and segregating when the standard deviation between donors exceeded 5%. A statistical classification framework was built for diagnosing cytomegalovirus status from the catalog of TCR beta chain sequences. In a later analysis, TCR nucleotide sequences were compared against IMGT/GENE-DB human TR gene sequences so that V and J genes could be assigned. The TCRdist pipeline was used in a later analysis to assign CDR3 sequences and most-parsimonious VDJ recombination scenarios. In a later analysis, every TCR beta chain was defined by the combination of its CDR3 amino acid sequence and its V-gene family, and reads without a unique V-gene family were dropped. A later analysis removed several hundred highly shared, low-generation-probability nucleotide sequences to deal with suspected cross-contamination and a sequencing artifact. A later analysis calculated a clonal expansion index for each public chain from normalized within-repertoire ranks of inferred template counts. In a later analysis, generation probabilities were computed using a VDJ recombination model fitted to out-of-frame rearrangements, and the results were checked against IGoR. In a later analysis, hypergeometric tests were used to score TCR-TCR, TCR-HLA and TCR-CMV co-occurrence, with a repertoire-size bias correction applied to TCR pairs. A later analysis estimated false discovery rates by permuting HLA or CMV assignments 20 times. A later analysis grouped co-occurring TCRs with DBSCAN, adding TCRdist sequence similarity when clustering within HLA-allele-positive subsets. Co-occurrence clustering excluded repertoires with fewer than 30,000 or more than 120,000 public chains, plus five with anomalous nucleotide sharing. The table comes from immuneACCESS by way of TCRdb, which keeps in-frame sequences with V and J called. Part of the clones is missing from these tables; in studies checked, under half for an unresolved V gene and the rest for unknown reasons. V and J calls and clone size are given by that table; D and trimming were obtained from the DNA. This sample is represented by some 150,000 clones; 55% to 70% of them were singletons. The leading ten clones occupy 3% of the sample.

Turning to this clone: Its antigen specificity is not known. One base away there is no much larger clone; base qualities are not given.

This TCR was recovered from a woman in her thirties in good health and CMV-seropositive. Material for sequencing was PBMCs.

The CDR3 here reads CASAAGNTEAFF. The DNA is TGTGCCAGCGCGGCGGGGAACACTGAAGCTTTCTTT. This chain is built from TRBV5-4 and TRBJ1-1; the D gene assignment is ambiguous. The CDR1 and CDR2 encoded by the germline V gene (reference sequence) are SGHNT and YYREEE. The CDR3 numbers 12 residues from cysteine through phenylalanine. The entry retains the CDR3 DNA only, 36 bases that are in frame from base 1. Between the V and J ends, shortened by 7 bases and 1 base respectively, the junction contains 8 bases. The variable domain in full, with residues beyond the CDR3 obtained from the reference TRBV5-4 and TRBJ1-1 genes, is ETGVTQSPTHLIKTRGQQVTLRCSSQSGHNTVSWYQQALGQGPQFIFQYYREEENGRGNFPPRFSGLQFPNYSSELNVNALELDDSALYLCASAAGNTEAFFGQGTRLTVV.